Presented here are 3 T cell receptor beta chains from one specimen sequenced in a study of cytomegalovirus exposure and HLA in healthy donors. PCR employed 60 Vbeta and 13 Jbeta primers. Assay used: immunoSEQ multiplex PCR; TCRdb lists only in-frame clones, some missing. The sample carries some 97,000 clones, approximately 70% recorded once. Specimen: PBMCs. These receptor sequences come from a woman between 18 and 30 years old in good health and CMV-seropositive.

The chain uses TRBV4-1 and TRBJ2-7, with a possible D match to TRBD1 (5 bases). V gave up 9 bases and J gave up 5 bases, with 17 bases separating them. Germline loops: CDR1 MGHRA, CDR2 YSYEKL. This CDR3 has 13 amino acids. The CDR3 is CASLDNLRHEQYF. CDR3 DNA sequence: TGCGCCAGTTTGGACAATCTGAGGCACGAGCAGTACTTC.

This clone was counted a few times. The chain has TRBV29-1 and TRBJ2-1, with TRBD1 identical over 10 bases. The CDR3 runs 15 residues. CDR1 is SQVTM and CDR2 is ANQGSEA in the germline V gene. The CDR3 coding sequence is TGCGGTGACACTACCGACAGGGGGCCCCAAGATGAGCAGTTCTTC. Encoded protein: CGDTTDRGPQDEQFF.

The chain carries TRBV30 and TRBJ1-1; maybe TRBD1 (6 bases). The germline V and J ends were trimmed by 2 bases and 7 bases, with 14 bases remaining between them. Germline lookup yields CDR1 GTSNPN and CDR2 SVGIG (reference sequence). There are 13 residues in the CDR3. The CDR3 nucleotides read TGTGCCTGGAGTCGAGGACAGACGTTTGAAGCTTTCTTT. Translation: CAWSRGQTFEAFF. The complete variable domain, with remaining parts taken from reference TRBV30 and TRBJ1-1, reads SQTIHQWPATLVQPVGSPLSLECTVEGTSNPNLYWYRQAAGRGLQLLFYSVGIGQISSEVPQNLSASRPQDRQFILSSKKLLLSDSGFYLCAWSRGQTFEAFFGQGTRLTVV.